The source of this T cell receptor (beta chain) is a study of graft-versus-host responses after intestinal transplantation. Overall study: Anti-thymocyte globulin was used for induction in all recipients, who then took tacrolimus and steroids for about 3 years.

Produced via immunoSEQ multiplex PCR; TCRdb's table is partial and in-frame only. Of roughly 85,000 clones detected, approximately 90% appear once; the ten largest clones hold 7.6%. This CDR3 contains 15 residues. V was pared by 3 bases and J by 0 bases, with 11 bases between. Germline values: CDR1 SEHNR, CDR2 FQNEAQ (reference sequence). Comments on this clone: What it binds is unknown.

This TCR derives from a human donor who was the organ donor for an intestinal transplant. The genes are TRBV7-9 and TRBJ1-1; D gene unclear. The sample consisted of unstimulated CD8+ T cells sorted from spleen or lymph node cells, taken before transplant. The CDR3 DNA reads TGTGCCAGCAGCTTTGCGGAACGAATGAACACTGAAGCTTTCTTT. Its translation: CASSFAERMNTEAFF.